This TCR beta chain emerged from a study of blood T cell repertoires in COVID-19 (dated by TCRdb to between 2020 and 2021). Regarding the study in general: The collaborator samples originated in the United States, Italy and Spain and spanned the acute and convalescent phases of COVID-19. Samples came from the ongoing ImmuneRACE study (first 160 participants) plus 1,254 subjects from 6 global collaborators. A freely available public database, intended as a resource for researchers studying the immune response to SARS-CoV-2, is where the repertoires were released. The dataset comprised deeply sampled blood TCRbeta repertoires from subjects exposed to, actively infected with, or recovered from COVID-19. Where HLA class I and class II types were available, the types were taken from metadata supplied by the sample provider, not from assay-based typing. The prospective study material was composed of cDNA or gDNA derived from T cells, B-cell-depleted T cells, or PBMCs. A de-identified subject ID, COVID-19 status, age in years and sex were almost always included in the sample metadata. The investigation overall reported the following: The amount of clinical and demographic metadata varied by source and participant and was provided uncurated.

The immunoSEQ Assay, a bias-controlled multiplex PCR, was used to amplify TCRbeta CDR3 regions from genomic DNA. The published analysis was carried out like this. Nucleated cell counts per sample were estimated from amplification of reference gene primers within the assay. To quantify the absolute abundance of each unique TCRbeta CDR3 rearrangement, sequence reads were collapsed and filtered. Productive Simpson clonality was computed per sample as the square root of Simpson's diversity index over productive rearrangements. The table was pulled from immuneACCESS by TCRdb, which kept in-frame rearrangements only. Such tables lose some clones; where checked, under half of the loss comes from unresolved V genes, and the rest has no known cause. V and J calls and clone size are given by that table; D and trimming were obtained from the DNA. Recorded for this sample are 150,000 to 190,000 clones; around 84% of them occurred a single time. More than 5.5% of the sample lies in the top ten.

Enrolling through a virtual design, the prospective study's participants ranged in age from about 18 to 89 years and lived across roughly 23 United States geographic areas. Cohort assignment in the prospective study relied on participant-reported clinical history from a screening survey and a study questionnaire. For ImmuneRACE Cohort 3, a participant was defined as recovered based on two consecutive negative NP/OP PCR tests, clearance by a healthcare professional, or resolution of symptoms. Mobile phlebotomists in the prospective study collected whole blood, serum and a nasopharyngeal or oropharyngeal swab from every participant. Participants in the prospective study had the option to provide additional blood draws and questionnaires over a 2-month period. Prospective study blood samples were shipped either frozen or at room temperature before DNA extraction. Worth noting for this clone: Its antigen is currently not known. No clone much larger than this one lies a single base away; base qualities are absent.

After removal of 5 bases from V and 3 bases from J, the junction retains 5 bases not matched to a gene. Per the germline V gene, KGHSH is the CDR1 and LQKENI is the CDR2. The CDR3, cysteine through phenylalanine, is 14 amino acids long. Only the CDR3 region is kept as DNA, spanning 42 bases read in frame from base 1. The TCR sequence derives from a man aged 50 to 60 who had recovered from COVID-19. Sequenced material: PBMCs or T cells enriched from blood (not recorded which). The rearranged segments are TRBV18 and TRBJ2-7; 9 bases in between match TRBD1. For the CDR3, the sequence is CASSGADRGYEQYF. The nucleotide sequence is TGTGCCAGCTCAGGGGCGGACAGGGGCTACGAGCAGTACTTC.